Here is one TCR beta chain with its context. The data originate from a study of T-cell reconstitution after alpha-beta-depleted transplantation in children. The TCRbeta library incorporated unique molecular identifiers. From the PCR reads, TCRdb called clonotypes with MiXCR, one entry per CDR3 protein. The sample holds about 830,000 distinct CDR3 sequences, around 15% seen once. The CDR3 extends over 15 amino acids. Germline CDR1 reads MRHNA; CDR2 reads SNTAGT. Trimming at V came to 5 bases and at J to 6 bases, leaving 9 bases not matched to a gene. The clonotype comes from a male patient under 18 who had a stem cell transplant for acute lymphoblastic leukemia, so the T cells may come from the graft donor. This specimen was PBMCs, mostly from graft donor cells, taken 360 days after TCRalphabeta/CD19-depleted stem cell transplant. The chain links TRBV6-4 to TRBJ2-1, with 8 bases identical to TRBD2. CDR3: CASSRLAGFSNEQFF. The CDR3 DNA follows: TGTGCCAGCAGTAGATTAGCGGGATTTAGCAATGAGCAGTTCTTC.